The clone carrying this T cell receptor (beta chain) came up a few times. TCRdb reprocessed the 5' RACE reads with MiXCR, giving one entry per CDR3 protein. This sample carries around 550,000 distinct CDR3 sequences, over 15% of them seen once, and the ten largest clones take approximately 14%. The sample comes from a study of T cells after yellow fever vaccination. V was trimmed by 2 bases and J by 5 bases, leaving 9 bases between them. This CDR3 contains 13 residues. Germline lookup yields CDR1 GTSNPN and CDR2 SVGIG (reference sequence). The receptor was derived from a young man who received the YFV17D yellow fever vaccine. V usage is TRBV30 and J usage is TRBJ2-2; D not resolved. The sample here was PBMCs, taken 15 days after the yellow fever booster vaccination. This CDR3 reads CAWSRDGTGELFF. The CDR3 DNA follows: TGTGCCTGGAGTCGAGATGGGACCGGGGAGCTGTTTTTT.